The present entry profiles one TCR beta chain with its context. Its specificity is not known. J was trimmed by 6 bases and V by 3 bases; bases with no gene match: 10. Germline CDR1 and CDR2: DFQATT and SNEGSKA (reference sequence). The CDR3 covers 15 residues. This sample is part of a study of Ad26.COV2.S vaccination and SARS-CoV-2 variants. Turning to the study itself: Ad26.COV2.S was injected intramuscularly once or twice, 56 days apart.

Treatment described: around 19 received Ad26.COV2.S at low or high dose, single or two shots; 5 received placebo; per-sample allocation not given. Each sample was drawn 63 days after the first injection (of vaccine or placebo). An adult aged 18-55 years in Boston served as the donor. General observations from the study: Those who received the vaccine showed greater spike-specific TCR breadth than those given placebo.

The data were produced by immunoSEQ multiplex PCR, yet TCRdb's version contains in-frame clones alone and is incomplete. The table includes roughly 320,000 clones, about 86% detected once. This receptor was taken from a person between 18 and 60 years old who received the Ad26.COV2.S COVID-19 vaccine or a placebo. The chain links TRBV20-1 to TRBJ2-1; 8 bases are shared with TRBD1. Sequencing used peripheral blood, obtained in a trial of Ad26.COV2.S vaccine versus placebo. In DNA form, the CDR3 reads TGCAGTGCTAGTGGGGGGCAGGGGGCGGTCAATGAGCAGTTCTTC. It is translated as CSASGGQGAVNEQFF.